This T cell receptor beta chain was captured in a study of T cells in Graves' hyperthyroidism and ophthalmopathy. In this sample, this clonotype turned up many times. The source material, RNA transcripts, was used to amplify TCR beta CDR3 regions. First-round RT-PCR with HTBI primers amplified the TCR CDR3 region. In TCRdb, the multiplex PCR reads were re-called with MiXCR into one record per CDR3 protein. This table holds roughly 700,000 distinct CDR3 sequences, roughly 17% found once. This CDR3 spans 14 amino acids. V lost 7 bases and J lost 3; bases outside the gene matches: 3. Germline V gene sequence: CDR1 SNHLY, CDR2 FYNNEI.

This receptor was taken from a man in his forties or fifties with Graves' hyperthyroidism. The rearrangement links TRBV2 to TRBJ1-6, with TRBD1 matching over 7 bases. The specimen was blood. The CDR3: CASNGQVYNSPLHF. CDR3 DNA sequence: TGTGCCAGCAACGGACAGGTCTATAATTCACCCCTCCACTTT.